This TCR beta chain was recorded in a study of PD-1 blockade in classical Hodgkin lymphoma. No patient escaped relapse after autologous stem cell transplantation, and brentuximab vedotin exposure varied. Study findings and constraints: Why the repertoires differ is still unclear, perhaps disease activity or prior therapy. Newly diagnosed patients had diversity similar to the baseline diversity of complete responders. TCR diversity rose significantly by C4D1 in CD4+ but not CD8+ cells. Relative to healthy donors, newly diagnosed patients reportedly had lower baseline TCR diversity, which was reported as lower still in relapsed/refractory patients.

TCRdb keeps only in-frame clones here, not all; method: immunoSEQ multiplex PCR. The data contain about 100,000 clones, 80% to 90% of them singletons. Concerning this clone itself: The antigen is not known.

There are 15 residues in the CDR3. This rearrangement joins TRBV21-1 to TRBJ2-1; whether TRBD1, the table's D call, matches the DNA was not checked. TRBV21-1 is classified as a pseudogene. The receptor was isolated from a human donor with classical Hodgkin lymphoma. The input for sequencing was peripheral blood mononuclear cells (PBMCs), taken before the second cycle of nivolumab. The chain's CDR3 is CASSKGTGRHNEQFF. CDR3 coding DNA: TGTGCCAGCAGCAAGGGGACAGGGAGACACAATGAGCAGTTCTTC.